The sequence of this T cell receptor beta chain was determined in a study of shared clonotypes between healthy human individuals. Findings and limits, study-wide: On the whole, naive subsets had larger estimated richness than memory subsets had.

Naive CD8 cells, CD45RO-negative and positively selected for CCR7, excluded terminally differentiated effector memory CD45RA+ cells. As for this clone: As yet, its antigen is unknown.

Sequencing was at deep level. This table comes from immunoSEQ multiplex PCR, and its TCRdb copy is limited to in-frame clones, with some not included. The table has about 2,100,000 clones, approximately 94% seen once. The sequence derives from a man younger than 35 in good health. Some clones in this sample may be carry-over from other donors' samples. Sequencing was done on a sample of naive CD8+ T cells from PBMCs.

The CDR3 region has the DNA TGTGCCAGCAGCGGCGGGACAGGGGTCACTGAAGCTTTCTTT. Residues: CASSGGTGVTEAFF. This sequence joins TRBV9 and TRBJ1-1; 10 nucleotides agree with TRBD1. The J segment lost 4 bases and the V segment lost 3 bases, leaving 3 bases of the junction unmatched. In germline, CDR1 is SGDLS, CDR2 YYNGEE. The CDR3 is 14 residues long. The whole variable domain, remainder taken from reference TRBV9 and TRBJ1-1, is DSGVTQTPKHLITATGQRVTLRCSPRSGDLSVYWYQQSLDQGLQFLIQYYNGEERAKGNILERFSAQQFPDLHSELNLSSLELGDSALYFCASSGGTGVTEAFFGQGTRLTVV.